One and the same sample provided the 16 T cell receptor beta chains below, sequenced in a study of blood T cell repertoires in COVID-19 (dated by TCRdb to the early 2020s). The library was made by the immunoSEQ multiplex PCR assay. TCRdb took this table from immuneACCESS and kept in-frame rearrangements with V and J called. Such tables lack part of the clones; where checked against another copy, unresolved V genes explain under half of the gap, and the rest is unexplained. Counted in this sample were roughly 100,000 clones; 80% to 90% of them appeared once. The leading ten clones occupy about 4% of the sample. Sequencing was performed on peripheral blood. The receptors come from a woman aged 55 to 70 with acute or convalescent COVID-19.

The gene calls are TRBV2 and TRBJ1-4; 7 nucleotides line up with TRBD1. CDR3 length: 12 residues. Looked up from germline, CDR1 is SNHLY and CDR2 is FYNNEI. The V and J ends lost 11 bases and 5 bases, in that order; junction bases with no gene match: 5. The CDR3 here is CAVEGANEKLFF. The CDR3 DNA reads TGTGCCGTAGAGGGGGCAAATGAAAAACTGTTTTTT.

V gene TRBV19 combines with J gene TRBJ1-4; 7 nucleotides agree with TRBD1. Germline CDR1 reads LNHDA; CDR2 reads SQIVND (reference sequence). The junction had 7 bases not matched to a gene; V was cut back by 7 bases and J by 5 bases. This CDR3 comprises 14 residues. In DNA form, the CDR3 reads TGTGCCAGTACCCCATTAGGGGGCAATGAAAAACTGTTTTTT. This encodes CASTPLGGNEKLFF.

The V call is TRBV14, the J call TRBJ2-2, with D perhaps matching TRBD2 (6 bases). The CDR3 sequence is 14 residues long. CDR1 and CDR2 (germline): SGHDN, FVKESK. V was cut by 4 bases and J by 6 bases, with 12 bases left in between. CDR3 amino acids: CASSRRRVAGELFF. CDR3 nucleotide sequence: TGTGCCAGCAGCCGGAGGAGGGTAGCCGGGGAGCTGTTTTTT.

This clone showed up just once. This chain's CDR3 is CASSVGHHGGNTIYF. CDR3 bases: TGTGCCAGCAGCGTAGGACACCACGGAGGAAACACCATATATTTT. V is TRBV9 and J is TRBJ1-3; unclear D gene. With 0 bases removed from V and 4 bases from J, the gap between germline ends came to 11 bases. The germline V gene has CDR1 SGDLS and CDR2 YYNGEE. The CDR3 contains 15 residues.

This chain joins TRBV25-1 and TRBJ2-5; 8 positions match TRBD2. From germline, CDR1 is MGHDK and CDR2 SYGVNS. V lost 2 bases, J lost 2 bases, and 7 bases stayed unmatched. This CDR3 is 16 amino acids long. This CDR3 reads CASSEGPAGGQETQYF. For the CDR3, the DNA is TGTGCCAGCAGTGAAGGTCCGGCGGGAGGACAAGAGACCCAGTACTTC.

The chain joins TRBV21-1 to TRBJ2-1; TRBD1 is the table's D call and was not checked against the DNA. TRBV21-1 is labeled a pseudogene. The CDR3 extends over 18 amino acids. The CDR3 region is CASSKVPRARDTYNEQFF. In nucleotides, the CDR3 is TGTGCCAGCAGCAAAGTACCCCGCGCCCGTGACACCTACAATGAGCAGTTCTTC.

The DNA for the CDR3 is TGCGCCAGCAGCATGGACAGACGGGGGGAGCAGTACTTC. This encodes CASSMDRRGEQYF. This chain joins TRBV5-1 and TRBJ2-7; TRBD1 or TRBD2 may be the D gene (6 bases each). V was shortened by 4 bases and J by 7 bases, with 15 bases between the two germline ends. The germline V gene encodes CDR1 SGHRS and CDR2 YFSETQ. The CDR3 is 13 amino acids.

The rearrangement links TRBV19 to TRBJ1-1; TRBD1 might be the D (5 bases). Germline CDR1 LNHDA, CDR2 SQIVND (reference sequence). This CDR3 has 15 amino acids. V gave up 3 bases and J gave up 6 bases, with 17 bases separating them. The CDR3 bases are TGTGCCAGTAGTATCGGGGGGAATATCCGGGCTGAAGCTTTCTTT. It codes for CASSIGGNIRAEAFF.

V gene TRBV30 combines with J gene TRBJ1-3; tentatively, D is TRBD1 (5 bases). The CDR3 consists of 15 residues. The V and J ends lost 0 bases and 0 bases respectively, with 9 bases between them. CDR1 is GTSNPN and CDR2 is SVGIG in the germline V gene (reference sequence). CDR3 region: CAWSVRGGSGNTIYF. The CDR3 coding sequence is TGTGCCTGGAGTGTACGCGGGGGCTCTGGAAACACCATATATTTT. The complete variable domain, with remaining parts taken from reference TRBV30 and TRBJ1-3, reads SQTIHQWPATLVQPVGSPLSLECTVEGTSNPNLYWYRQAAGRGLQLLFYSVGIGQISSEVPQNLSASRPQDRQFILSSKKLLLSDSGFYLCAWSVRGGSGNTIYFGEGSWLTVV.

This rearrangement joins TRBV28 to TRBJ2-7, with 7 bases identical to TRBD2. The germline CDR1 and CDR2 sequences are MDHEN and SYDVKM. This CDR3 region has 17 residues. V was clipped by 4 bases and J by 2 bases; unmatched bases: 14. DNA of the CDR3: TGTGCCAGCAGTTCCCGGACTCGACTAGCTGACACCTACGAGCAGTACTTC. Translation: CASSSRTRLADTYEQYF.

This clone was seen only a few times. The chain links TRBV4-1 to TRBJ1-5; D is uncertain. Germline V CDR1 and CDR2: MGHRA, YSYEKL. Trimming removed 0 bases at V and 9 bases at J, with 9 bases between. The CDR3 consists of 13 residues. CDR3 sequence (DNA): TGCGCCAGCAGCCAAGATCCCCCGGGGCCCCAGCATTTT. This encodes CASSQDPPGPQHF.

Remarks on this clone: One junction end does not reproduce the germline sequence, and a read error may be involved. The genes are TRBV6-5 and TRBJ2-1; 7 bases align to TRBD1. Per the germline V gene, CDR1 is MNHEY and CDR2 is SVGAGI. CDR3 length: 13 amino acids. The CDR3 reads CASNYRQGNEQFF. CDR3 nucleotides: TGTGCCAGCAATTACAGACAGGGAAATGAGCAGTTCTTC.

This clone was found once. The chain has TRBV5-5 and TRBJ1-1; D might be TRBD1 (5 bases). This CDR3 contains 16 residues. Trimming shortened V by 1 base and J by 1 base, and 14 bases separated the two germline ends. The V gene's germline CDR1 is SGHKS and CDR2 YYEKEE (reference sequence). This CDR3 is CASSLQGGLGNTEAFF. In DNA form, the CDR3 reads TGTGCCAGCAGCTTGCAGGGTGGCCTGGGGAACACTGAAGCTTTCTTT.

This chain links TRBV6-6 with TRBJ2-1; TRBD1 is a possible D gene (5 bases). The germline V and J ends were trimmed by 2 bases and 5 bases, with 10 bases remaining between them. The CDR3 has 14 residues. Germline V CDR1 and CDR2: MNHNY, SVGAGI (reference sequence). The CDR3 loop reads CASSYSVGHNEQFF. DNA for the CDR3: TGTGCCAGCAGTTACAGCGTGGGGCACAATGAGCAGTTCTTC.

The V and J genes are TRBV6-6 and TRBJ2-3, with TRBD1 identical over 12 bases. This CDR3 region has 20 residues. Germline V lookup: CDR1 MNHNY, CDR2 SVGAGI (reference sequence). V lost 5 bases, J lost 4 bases, and 19 bases stayed unmatched. CDR3 sequence reads: CASSRLLPGTGGRWPDTQYF. The CDR3 nucleotides are TGTGCCAGCAGTCGCCTCTTACCCGGGACAGGGGGCCGGTGGCCAGATACGCAGTATTTT.

The chain is built from TRBV4-2 and TRBJ2-3, with 7 bases matching TRBD2. CDR1 is LGHNA and CDR2 is YNFKEQ in the germline V gene. This CDR3 is 16 amino acids long. V was pared by 4 bases and J by 2 bases, with 9 bases of the junction left unmatched. CDR3 protein: CASSPYSGRDTDTQYF. CDR3 coding DNA: TGTGCCAGCAGCCCCTACTCTGGGAGGGACACAGATACGCAGTATTTT.